This T cell receptor beta chain was sequenced in a study of blood T cell repertoires in COVID-19. CDR1 is SGHDT and CDR2 is YYEEEE in the germline V gene. CDR3 length: 16 amino acids. With 6 bases clipped from V and 3 bases from J, the junction kept 9 bases outside the gene matches. Sequenced by immunoSEQ multiplex PCR; TCRdb stores in-frame clones only, minus some. In the table there are more than 200,000 clones, 88% of which are singletons. Sequenced input: peripheral blood. The sequence derives from a woman aged 55-69 years with acute or convalescent COVID-19. This chain joins TRBV5-6 and TRBJ2-3, with 11 bases that match TRBD1. CDR3 in amino acids: CASTHGGTGGTDTQYF. The CDR3 DNA follows: TGTGCCAGCACCCACGGAGGGACAGGGGGTACAGATACGCAGTATTTT.